This T cell receptor (beta chain) was captured in a study of blood T cells in healthy people across ages. Total RNA, at least 5 micrograms per sample, came from PBMCs. A second PCR, run for about 6 to 11 cycles, used a sample-barcoded 5' primer plus a J-beta primer mix. TCRdb re-analysed the 5' RACE reads in MiXCR, keeping a single row per CDR3 protein. The table includes about 840,000 distinct CDR3 sequences, roughly 28% detected once. This clonotype was seen a handful of times. Its antigen is as yet unknown. Trimming removed 6 bases at V and 4 bases at J, with 12 bases between. Germline-derived CDR1 and CDR2 are DFQATT and SNEGSKA (reference sequence). The CDR3 runs 12 residues. Study observations and caveats: Conclusively comparing naive with antigen-experienced cells was impossible with unsorted PBMCs.

The same data also went into a second study, on T cells of mothers and their children. That work adds: Compared with unrelated pairs, related mother-child pairs had slightly higher, non-significant overlap.

Sequencing was carried out using blood. This chain uses TRBV20-1 with TRBJ1-1; tentative D call: TRBD1 (6 bases). This clonotype originated in a woman aged 40 to 50 in good health. The CDR3 loop is CSAKGGTTEAFF. DNA of the CDR3: TGCAGTGCGAAAGGGGGGACCACTGAAGCTTTCTTT.